This TCR beta chain was retrieved from a study of T cell responses to AZD1222 COVID-19 vaccine. Trimming took 8 bases from V and 1 from J, leaving 14 bases between them. The CDR3 loop spans 14 amino acids. Germline loops: CDR1 SNHLY, CDR2 FYNNEI. The repertoire was sequenced with immunoSEQ multiplex PCR; TCRdb's copy has only in-frame clones and lacks some. The sample contains about 120,000 clones, 88% of which appear only once. The chain recombines TRBV2 with TRBJ1-1; the D is unclear. The sample in question was peripheral blood, obtained on day 0 of AZD1222 vaccination. This TCR was sampled from an adult in good health. The CDR3 DNA sequence: TGTGCCAGCGAGCTACACGGAAAGAACACTGAAGCTTTCTTT. Protein sequence: CASELHGKNTEAFF.